This TCR beta chain comes out of a study of cytomegalovirus exposure and HLA in healthy donors. Overall study findings and caveats: Earlier analysis yielded a pattern in which most TCR beta V segments were productive about 90% or about 30% of the time.

As to this clone: Its antigen remains unidentified.

Primers: 60 Vbeta forward and 13 Jbeta reverse. Here immunoSEQ multiplex PCR was the method, and the copy in TCRdb shows in-frame clones only, minus some. The sample carries roughly 190,000 clones, approximately 78% recorded once. The trim removed 5 bases at V and 5 bases at J, leaving 6 bases unmatched. CDR1 is SGHVS and CDR2 is FNYEAQ in the germline V gene. CDR3 length equals 14 residues. The specimen was PBMCs. The sequence was collected from a woman younger than 30 in good health and CMV-seronegative. The chain joins TRBV7-6 to TRBJ2-5; 9 positions match TRBD1. CDR3 in DNA: TGTGCCAGCAGCCACGGACAGGGGACCGAGACCCAGTACTTC. As protein: CASSHGQGTETQYF. Full variable domain (missing parts from reference TRBV7-6 and TRBJ2-5): GAGVSQSPRYKVTKRGQDVALRCDPISGHVSLYWYRQALGQGPEFLTYFNYEAQQDKSGLPNDRFSAERPEGSISTLTIQRTEQRDSAMYRCASSHGQGTETQYFGPGTRLLVL.